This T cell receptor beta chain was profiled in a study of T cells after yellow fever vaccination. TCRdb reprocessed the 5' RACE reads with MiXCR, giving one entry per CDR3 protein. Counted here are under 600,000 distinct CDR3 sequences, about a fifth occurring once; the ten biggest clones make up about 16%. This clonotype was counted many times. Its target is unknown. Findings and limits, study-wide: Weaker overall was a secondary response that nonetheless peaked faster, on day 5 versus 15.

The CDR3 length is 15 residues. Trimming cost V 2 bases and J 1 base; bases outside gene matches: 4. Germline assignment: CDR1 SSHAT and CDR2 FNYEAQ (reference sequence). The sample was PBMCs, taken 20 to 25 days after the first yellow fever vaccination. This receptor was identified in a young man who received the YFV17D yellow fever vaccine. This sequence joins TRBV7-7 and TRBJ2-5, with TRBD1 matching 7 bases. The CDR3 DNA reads TGTGCCAGCAGCTTAAATAGGGGGCCCCAAGAGACCCAGTACTTC. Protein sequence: CASSLNRGPQETQYF.